This T cell receptor (beta chain) was retrieved from a study of CD8 T cells in ankylosing spondylitis. The J segment lost 5 bases and the V segment lost 2 bases, leaving 5 bases of the junction unmatched. Germline V lookup: CDR1 SGHRS, CDR2 YFSETQ. The CDR3 is 16 residues long. General observations from the study: Before this, some motif variants had been reported in reactive arthritis synovial fluid and blood. Clones linked to disease were reported to show significant enrichment in matched ankylosing spondylitis synovial fluid. There was a TCR beta motif, made of 7 or 8 highly homologous variants, that appeared characteristic of ankylosing spondylitis blood.

Concerning this clonotype: Antigen unknown.

Library preparation for TCR beta used quantitative 5'-RACE with molecular barcodes. TCRdb re-called the 5' RACE reads with MiXCR, one entry per CDR3 protein. The sample holds 350,000 to 550,000 distinct CDR3 sequences, roughly 25% seen once. This chain uses TRBV5-1 with TRBJ2-1; TRBD1 matches at 12 bases. This clonotype was obtained from a male donor with ankylosing spondylitis. The sample consisted of blood, either unsorted or a sorted T cell fraction (not recorded which). Here the CDR3 DNA reads TGCGCCAGCAGCTTACAGGGACAGGGGGCGGACAATGAGCAGTTCTTC. The encoded protein is CASSLQGQGADNEQFF.